The source of this T cell receptor beta chain is a study of shared clonotypes between healthy human individuals. Study-level results: The study found lower generation probabilities in non-shared clonotypes than in those shared by all four donors.

Everyone who donated was a Caucasian adult who lived in Nashville, Tennessee. A remark on this clone: The antigen is unknown.

The sorted-subset replicate PCRs were given around 200 ng DNA, which is roughly 30,000 T cell genomes. Authors' analysis steps: ImmunoSEQ sequences covered only the junction and lacked quality scores; filtering therefore differed. The repertoire was sequenced with immunoSEQ multiplex PCR; TCRdb's copy has only in-frame clones and lacks some. From that table come the V and J calls and clone size; the DNA was used to work out D and trimming. The repertoire has about 2.4 million clones, 93% of them found once; the top ten carry around 0.4%. Germline CDR1 and CDR2: MDHEN and SYDVKM. Trimming took off 4 bases at V and 0 bases at J, with 13 bases between the two ends. The CDR3 loop spans 16 amino acids.

The J gene is TRBJ2-4, the V gene TRBV28, with D possibly matching TRBD1 (5 bases). The sequence was collected from a man aged 18-30 years in good health. Some clones in this sample may be carry-over from other donors' samples. What was sequenced was naive CD4+ T cells from PBMCs. Documented subset: CD45RA+ positively selected. The CDR3 is CASSSRTTLAKNIQYF. CDR3 sequence (DNA): TGTGCCAGCAGTTCCCGGACAACCTTAGCCAAAAACATTCAGTACTTC. The full variable domain, with the rest looked up from reference TRBV28 and TRBJ2-4, is DVKVTQSSRYLVKRTGEKVFLECVQDMDHENMFWYRQDPGLGLRLIYFSYDVKMKEKGDIPEGYSVSREKKERFSLILESASTNQTSMYLCASSSRTTLAKNIQYFGAGTRLSVL.